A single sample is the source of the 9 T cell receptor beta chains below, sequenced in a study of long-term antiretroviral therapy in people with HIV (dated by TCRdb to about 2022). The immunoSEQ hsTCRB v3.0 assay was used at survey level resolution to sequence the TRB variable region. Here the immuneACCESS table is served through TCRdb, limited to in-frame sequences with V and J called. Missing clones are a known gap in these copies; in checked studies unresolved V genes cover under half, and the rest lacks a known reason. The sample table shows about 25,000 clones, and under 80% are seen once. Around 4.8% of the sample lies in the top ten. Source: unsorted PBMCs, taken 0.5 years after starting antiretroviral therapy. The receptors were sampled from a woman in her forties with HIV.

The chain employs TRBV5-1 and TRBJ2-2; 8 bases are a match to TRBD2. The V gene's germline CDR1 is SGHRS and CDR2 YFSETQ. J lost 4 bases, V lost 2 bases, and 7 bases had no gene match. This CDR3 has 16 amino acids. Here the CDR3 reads CASSFQAGVTTGELFF. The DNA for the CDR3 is TGCGCCAGCAGCTTCCAAGCGGGAGTAACCACCGGGGAGCTGTTTTTT.

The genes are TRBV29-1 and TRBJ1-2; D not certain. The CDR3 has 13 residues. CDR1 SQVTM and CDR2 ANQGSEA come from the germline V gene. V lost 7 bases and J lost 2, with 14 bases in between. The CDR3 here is CSAERAFNYGYTF. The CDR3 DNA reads TGCAGCGCCGAGCGAGCTTTCAACTATGGCTACACCTTC.

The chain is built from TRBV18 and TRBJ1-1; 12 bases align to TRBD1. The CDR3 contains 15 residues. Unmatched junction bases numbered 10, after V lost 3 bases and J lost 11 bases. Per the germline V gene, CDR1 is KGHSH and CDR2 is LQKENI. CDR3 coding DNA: TGTGCCAGCTCACCCTCCCCGGGACAGGGGGCGCCGGCTTTCTTT. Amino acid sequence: CASSPSPGQGAPAFF.

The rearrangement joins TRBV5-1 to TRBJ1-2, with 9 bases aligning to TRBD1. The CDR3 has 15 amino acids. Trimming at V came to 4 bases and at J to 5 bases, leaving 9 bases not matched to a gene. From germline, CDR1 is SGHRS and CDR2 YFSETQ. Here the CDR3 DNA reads TGCGCCAGCAGCCAAGGGACAGGGATGGAGTATGGCTACACCTTC. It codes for CASSQGTGMEYGYTF. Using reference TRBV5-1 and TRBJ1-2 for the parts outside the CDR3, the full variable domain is KAGVTQTPRYLIKTRGQQVTLSCSPISGHRSVSWYQQTPGQGLQFLFEYFSETQRNKGNFPGRFSGRQFSNSRSEMNVSTLELGDSALYLCASSQGTGMEYGYTFGSGTRLTVV.

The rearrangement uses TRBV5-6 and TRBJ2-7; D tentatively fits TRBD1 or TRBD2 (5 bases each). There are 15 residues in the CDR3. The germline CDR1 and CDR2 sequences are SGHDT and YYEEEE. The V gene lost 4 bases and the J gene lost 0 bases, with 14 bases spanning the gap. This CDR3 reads CASSGSGRNSYEQYF. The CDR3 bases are TGTGCCAGCAGCGGCTCGGGACGGAACTCCTACGAGCAGTACTTC.

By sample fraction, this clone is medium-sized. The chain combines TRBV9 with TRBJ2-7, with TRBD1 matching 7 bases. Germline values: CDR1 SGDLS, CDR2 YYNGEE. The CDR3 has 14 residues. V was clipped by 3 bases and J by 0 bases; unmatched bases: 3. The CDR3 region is CASSGRDSSYEQYF. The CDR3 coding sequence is TGTGCCAGCAGCGGCCGGGACAGCTCCTACGAGCAGTACTTC.

The CDR3 DNA reads TGCAGCGCTCCGACAGGGGGACCAGATACGCAGTATTTT. Translation gives CSAPTGGPDTQYF. The rearrangement links TRBV29-1 to TRBJ2-3; 9 bases match TRBD1. V was pared by 7 bases and J by 4 bases, with 6 bases of the junction left unmatched. This CDR3 contains 13 residues. CDR1 and CDR2 from the germline V gene are SQVTM and ANQGSEA.

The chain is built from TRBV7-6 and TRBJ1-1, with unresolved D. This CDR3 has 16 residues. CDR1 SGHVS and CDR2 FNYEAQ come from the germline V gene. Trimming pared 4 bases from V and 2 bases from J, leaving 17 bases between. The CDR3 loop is CASSSPSRVGNTEAFF. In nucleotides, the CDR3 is TGTGCCAGCAGCTCGCCCTCCCGGGTTGGAAACACTGAAGCTTTCTTT. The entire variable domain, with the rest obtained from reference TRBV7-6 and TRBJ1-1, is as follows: GAGVSQSPRYKVTKRGQDVALRCDPISGHVSLYWYRQALGQGPEFLTYFNYEAQQDKSGLPNDRFSAERPEGSISTLTIQRTEQRDSAMYRCASSSPSRVGNTEAFFGQGTRLTVV.

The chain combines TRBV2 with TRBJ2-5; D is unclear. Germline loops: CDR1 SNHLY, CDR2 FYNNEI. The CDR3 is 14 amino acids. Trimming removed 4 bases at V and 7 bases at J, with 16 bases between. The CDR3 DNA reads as TGTGCCAGCAGTGGGTCCCCCCCTCCAGGGACCCAGTACTTC. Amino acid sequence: CASSGSPPPGTQYF.